One and the same sample provided the 14 T cell receptor beta chains below, sequenced in a study of cytomegalovirus exposure and HLA in healthy donors. The study ran its PCR with 60 Vbeta and 13 Jbeta primers. Only in-frame clones appear in the TCRdb table, and some are missing; sequencing was by immunoSEQ multiplex PCR. The sample consists of about 190,000 clones, roughly 84% of them appearing once. Sequencing used PBMCs. Receptors were obtained from a boy between 10 and 17 years old in good health and CMV-seronegative.

The J gene is TRBJ2-1, the V gene TRBV9; 9 nucleotides match TRBD1. The V segment lost 3 bases and the J segment 1 base; nucleotides outside the gene matches: 5. Germline values: CDR1 SGDLS, CDR2 YYNGEE. The CDR3 spans 16 residues. CDR3 coding DNA: TGTGCCAGCAGCGAACCGGGACAGGGATCCTACAATGAGCAGTTCTTC. Its translation: CASSEPGQGSYNEQFF.

This clone occurred once. J is TRBJ2-5 and V is TRBV7-9, with TRBD1 as a possible D gene (5 bases). The CDR3 is 14 residues long. The V gene's germline CDR1 is SEHNR and CDR2 FQNEAQ (reference sequence). Trimming left V 6 bases short and J 1 base short, with 12 bases between. For the CDR3, the DNA is TGTGCCAGCAGGCCTAGACAGTTCCAAGAGACCCAGTACTTC. It codes for CASRPRQFQETQYF. The entire variable domain, with the rest obtained from reference TRBV7-9 and TRBJ2-5, is as follows: DTGVSQNPRHKITKRGQNVTFRCDPISEHNRLYWYRQTLGQGPEFLTYFQNEAQLEKSRLLSDRFSAERPKGSFSTLEIQRTEQGDSAMYLCASRPRQFQETQYFGPGTRLLVL.

CDR3: CASSSHDRVGLRQETQYF. The DNA for the CDR3 is TGTGCCAGCAGCTCCCATGACAGGGTAGGGTTGCGTCAAGAGACCCAGTACTTC. This chain joins TRBV13 and TRBJ2-5; 7 bases map to TRBD1. The V segment lost 4 bases and the J segment 2 bases; nucleotides outside the gene matches: 16. The CDR3 totals 18 residues. CDR1 is PRHDT and CDR2 is FYEKMQ in the germline V gene (reference sequence).

The chain links TRBV19 to TRBJ2-1; possibly TRBD1 for D (5 bases). V was shortened by 5 bases and J by 8 bases, with 7 bases between the two germline ends. CDR3 size: 11 residues. CDR1 is LNHDA, CDR2 SQIVND, per germline (reference sequence). This CDR3 is CASSRRDEQFF. Written as DNA, the CDR3 is TGTGCCAGTAGTCGCAGGGATGAGCAGTTCTTC.

This clone was observed a handful of times. This chain connects TRBV5-5 to TRBJ1-5; 7 bases are shared with TRBD1. With 2 bases clipped from V and 1 base from J, the junction kept 6 bases outside the gene matches. This CDR3 spans 16 amino acids. CDR1 SGHKS and CDR2 YYEKEE come from the germline V gene (reference sequence). Here the CDR3 DNA reads TGTGCCAGCAGCTTAGTAGGGGGCCCGAGCAATCAGCCCCAGCATTTT. Amino acid sequence: CASSLVGGPSNQPQHF. The full variable domain, in which reference TRBV5-5 and TRBJ1-5 provide the parts outside the CDR3, is DAGVTQSPTHLIKTRGQQVTLRCSPISGHKSVSWYQQVLGQGPQFIFQYYEKEERGRGNFPDRFSARQFPNYSSELNVNALLLGDSALYLCASSLVGGPSNQPQHFGDGTRLSIL.

This clone was counted a few times. This chain joins TRBV4-2 and TRBJ2-1, with 7 nucleotides matching TRBD2. V was clipped by 0 bases and J by 4 bases; unmatched bases: 6. The CDR3 totals 16 residues. The V gene's germline CDR1 is LGHNA and CDR2 YNFKEQ. Here the CDR3 DNA reads TGTGCCAGCAGCCAAGATAGTTCTAGCGGATACAATGAGCAGTTCTTC. Protein product: CASSQDSSSGYNEQFF.

J is TRBJ1-1 and V is TRBV9, with D perhaps matching TRBD1 (5 bases). CDR1 is SGDLS and CDR2 is YYNGEE in the germline V gene. V dropped 4 bases and J dropped 5 bases, with 15 bases sitting between them. The CDR3 extends over 14 amino acids. CDR3 nucleotides: TGTGCCAGCAGCCCGGGGGGAGGGAGAACTGAAGCTTTCTTT. Protein product: CASSPGGGRTEAFF.

This rearrangement joins TRBV30 to TRBJ2-3, with a tentative D call TRBD2 (6 bases). The CDR3 contains 14 residues. In germline, CDR1 is GTSNPN, CDR2 SVGIG (reference sequence). V was pared by 0 bases and J by 5 bases, with 12 bases between. The CDR3 loop reads CAWSVDVGGDTQYF. Here the CDR3 DNA reads TGTGCCTGGAGTGTTGATGTCGGGGGAGATACGCAGTATTTT. The complete variable domain, with remaining parts taken from reference TRBV30 and TRBJ2-3, reads SQTIHQWPATLVQPVGSPLSLECTVEGTSNPNLYWYRQAAGRGLQLLFYSVGIGQISSEVPQNLSASRPQDRQFILSSKKLLLSDSGFYLCAWSVDVGGDTQYFGPGTRLTVL.

This clone is a singleton in its sample. The DNA for the CDR3 is TGTGCCAGCAGCTTGCAGGGACTAAACAGAAATGAGCAGTTCTTC. It is translated as CASSLQGLNRNEQFF. The chain couples TRBV5-4 to TRBJ2-1, with 7 bases aligning to TRBD2. From germline, CDR1 is SGHNT and CDR2 YYREEE (reference sequence). Germline trimming cut 1 base from V and 7 bases from J; bases unmatched to any gene: 8. The CDR3 sequence is 15 residues long.

On this clone: One end of the junction is discordant with germline, which a read error may explain. The gene calls are TRBV7-7 and TRBJ1-3, with 7 bases that match TRBD1. The CDR3 runs 14 residues. Germline V gene sequence: CDR1 SSHAT, CDR2 FNYEAQ (reference sequence). The CDR3 is CASSLQGPGNTIYF. CDR3 sequence (DNA): TGTGCTAGCAGCCTACAGGGGCCCGGAAACACCATATATTTT.

The sample holds a few counts of this clone. This chain uses TRBV27 with TRBJ2-1, with D perhaps TRBD2 (6 bases). CDR3 length: 15 residues. V was pared by 2 bases and J by 10 bases, with 18 bases between. Per the germline V gene, CDR1 is MNHEY and CDR2 is SMNVEV (reference sequence). This CDR3 is CASSLGGGRRWEQFF. In nucleotides, the CDR3 is TGTGCCAGCAGTTTAGGGGGAGGCCGGAGGTGGGAGCAGTTCTTC.

This sequence joins TRBV2 and TRBJ2-1; D gene uncertain. This CDR3 has 15 amino acids. CDR1 is SNHLY, CDR2 FYNNEI, per germline. V gave up 0 bases and J gave up 6 bases, with 12 bases separating them. DNA for the CDR3: TGTGCCAGCAGTGAAGCTAGCATCTACGTCAATGAGCAGTTCTTC. Amino acids: CASSEASIYVNEQFF.

There are a few counts of this clone. The chain links TRBV5-4 to TRBJ1-4, with 9 bases that match TRBD1. The CDR3 is 14 residues long. The ends lost 4 bases at V and 4 bases at J; junction bases unmatched: 2. Germline V gene lookup returns CDR1 SGHNT and CDR2 YYREEE (reference sequence). The CDR3 bases are TGTGCCAGCAGCCAGGACAGGGGTAATGAAAAACTGTTTTTT. As protein: CASSQDRGNEKLFF.

V gene TRBV7-8 combines with J gene TRBJ1-1; D gene unclear. This CDR3 has 15 residues. V was cut by 6 bases and J by 0 bases, with 14 bases left in between. Germline assignment: CDR1 SGHVS and CDR2 FQNEAQ. As DNA, the CDR3 is TGTGCCAGCAGGCCACGGGCGGGGTTGAACACTGAAGCTTTCTTT. Its protein is CASRPRAGLNTEAFF.